Below, 24 T cell receptor beta chains from the same sample are listed, as sequenced in a study of T-cell memory formation after mild COVID-19. TCRdb ran MiXCR on the 5' RACE reads and lists one entry per CDR3 protein. Of 250,000 to 350,000 distinct CDR3 sequences listed, roughly 15% are singletons. Sequencing was done on a sample of PBMCs or a T cell subset sorted from them (not recorded which). Receptors originate from a man between 18 and 35 years old who had mild COVID-19 (a few samples of this study predate the infection). Cell type and time point are not known.

The rearrangement joins TRBV25-1 to TRBJ2-2, with a possible D match to TRBD1 (5 bases). The germline V and J ends were trimmed by 3 bases and 1 base, with 15 bases remaining between them. The CDR3 is made up of 17 amino acids. Germline lookup yields CDR1 MGHDK and CDR2 SYGVNS. The DNA of the CDR3 is TGTGCCAGCAGTGATTCCCCTGACAGCCTGAACACCGGGGAGCTGTTTTTT. Amino acids: CASSDSPDSLNTGELFF. The variable domain in full, with the rest retrieved from reference TRBV25-1 and TRBJ2-2, is EADIYQTPRYLVIGTGKKITLECSQTMGHDKMYWYQQDPGMELHLIHYSYGVNSTEKGDLSSESTVSRIRTEHFPLTLESARPSHTSQYLCASSDSPDSLNTGELFFGEGSRLTVL.

This clonotype showed up just a few times. This rearrangement joins TRBV6-6 to TRBJ2-7; TRBD2 might be the D (5 bases). The V and J ends lost 8 bases and 3 bases respectively, with 8 bases between them. The germline V gene encodes CDR1 MNHNY and CDR2 SVGAGI (reference sequence). The CDR3 is 11 amino acids. The CDR3 spells CASRTHYEQYV. For the CDR3, the DNA is TGTGCCAGCCGGACTCACTACGAGCAGTACGTC.

The chain joins TRBV18 to TRBJ2-5, with 7 bases aligning to TRBD1. CDR1 KGHSH and CDR2 LQKENI come from the germline V gene. This CDR3 region has 14 residues. With 4 bases clipped from V and 4 bases from J, the junction kept 6 bases outside the gene matches. CDR3 loop: CASSRPGQRETQYF. As DNA, the CDR3 is TGTGCCAGCTCACGACCGGGACAGAGAGAGACCCAGTACTTC.

This chain uses TRBV6-5 with TRBJ2-1; 7 nucleotides line up with TRBD2. Trimming took 2 bases from V and 9 from J; bases not matched to a gene: 7. Germline V gene lookup returns CDR1 MNHEY and CDR2 SVGAGI. The CDR3 sequence is 14 residues long. This CDR3 is CASSYGAAGTEQFF. The DNA for the CDR3 is TGTGCCAGCAGTTACGGGGCAGCGGGGACTGAGCAGTTCTTC.

This clonotype was counted a few times. The gene calls are TRBV5-1 and TRBJ2-3, with 9 bases fitting TRBD2. The CDR3 has 19 amino acids. The junction had 17 bases not matched to a gene; V was cut back by 0 bases and J by 6 bases. CDR1 SGHRS and CDR2 YFSETQ come from the germline V gene. Here the CDR3 reads CASSLVAGGPSPFLDTQYF. The CDR3 coding sequence is TGCGCCAGCAGCTTGGTGGCGGGGGGGCCCTCTCCCTTCCTGGATACGCAGTATTTT.

This clonotype was seen just once. V and J are TRBV19 and TRBJ2-7, with 9 bases matching TRBD1. This CDR3 comprises 17 residues. Germline-derived CDR1 and CDR2 are LNHDA and SQIVND (reference sequence). The V segment lost 8 bases and the J segment 3 bases; nucleotides outside the gene matches: 17. CDR3 loop: CASGPGQGSTYVYEQYF. The CDR3 DNA reads as TGTGCCAGTGGTCCGGGACAGGGTTCCACATATGTCTACGAGCAGTACTTC.

This clonotype was detected many times. V usage is TRBV5-1 and J usage is TRBJ2-5; the match to TRBD2 covers 11 bases. Germline CDR1 reads SGHRS; CDR2 reads YFSETQ. The V gene end was trimmed by 3 bases and the J gene end by 3 bases; junction bases not matched to a gene: 1. The CDR3 has 14 residues. The CDR3 is CASSWGLAEETQYF. In DNA, the CDR3 is TGCGCCAGCAGCTGGGGACTAGCGGAAGAGACCCAGTACTTC.

This clonotype was seen only a few times. The chain employs TRBV5-1 and TRBJ2-3, with 9 bases lining up with TRBD2. Germline V gene data show CDR1 as SGHRS and CDR2 as YFSETQ. The V segment lost 6 bases and the J segment 1 base; nucleotides outside the gene matches: 3. CDR3 length: 14 amino acids. The CDR3 spells CASNSGGGTDTQYF. DNA of the CDR3: TGCGCCAGCAATAGCGGGGGAGGCACAGATACGCAGTATTTT. Based on the CDR3 plus reference TRBV5-1 and TRBJ2-3, the full variable domain is KAGVTQTPRYLIKTRGQQVTLSCSPISGHRSVSWYQQTPGQGLQFLFEYFSETQRNKGNFPGRFSGRQFSNSRSEMNVSTLELGDSALYLCASNSGGGTDTQYFGPGTRLTVL.

V is TRBV10-3 and J is TRBJ1-5, with TRBD1 as a possible D gene (6 bases). The CDR3 is 12 amino acids. V was pared by 6 bases and J by 7 bases, with 10 bases between. Germline values: CDR1 ENHRY, CDR2 SYGVKD. The CDR3 loop reads CAISEGGQPQHF. CDR3 DNA sequence: TGTGCCATCAGCGAGGGGGGGCAGCCCCAGCATTTT.

This clonotype occurred a few times. This chain connects TRBV4-3 to TRBJ1-3; D gene unclear. Trimming removed 0 bases at V and 3 bases at J, with 9 bases between. Per the germline V gene, CDR1 is LGHNA and CDR2 is YSLEER. The CDR3 consists of 15 residues. The CDR3: CASSQERFLGNTIYF. The CDR3 DNA reads TGCGCCAGCAGCCAAGAGCGGTTCCTTGGAAACACCATATATTTT.

The chain employs TRBV7-2 and TRBJ2-7, with D possibly matching TRBD1 (6 bases). CDR1 and CDR2 (germline): SGHTA, FQGNSA. The CDR3 runs to 15 residues. V dropped 1 base and J dropped 2 bases, with 12 bases sitting between them. The CDR3 nucleotides read TGTGCCAGCAGCTTAGAGAGGGACATCCCCTACGAGCAGTACGTC. The encoded protein is CASSLERDIPYEQYV.

In nucleotides, the CDR3 is TGTGCCAGCAGCGCTTCCGGAGGGGCCTCCTACAATGAGCAGTTCTTC. Translating gives CASSASGGASYNEQFF. This chain uses TRBV7-3 with TRBJ2-1; weak D call: TRBD2 (6 bases). The CDR3 contains 16 residues. Germline CDR1 and CDR2: SGHTA and FQGTGA. Trimming took off 5 bases at V and 0 bases at J, with 14 bases between the two ends.

This chain joins TRBV9 and TRBJ2-5; 12 positions agree with TRBD2. J lost 2 bases, V lost 4 bases, and 3 bases had no gene match. This CDR3 is 15 amino acids long. Germline CDR1 SGDLS, CDR2 YYNGEE. CDR3 bases: TGTGCCAGCAGCCAAACTAGCGGGGGGCAAGAGACCCAGTACTTC. Translating it yields CASSQTSGGQETQYF.

This clonotype was seen at least ten times. The chain couples TRBV7-9 to TRBJ2-3; D is possibly TRBD2 (5 bases). Deletions cut 4 bases from V and 4 bases from J, with 15 bases between. Germline CDR1 and CDR2: SEHNR and FQNEAQ (reference sequence). The CDR3 is 15 amino acids. This CDR3 is CASSSYGFGADTQYF. The CDR3 bases are TGTGCCAGCAGCTCCTATGGATTCGGGGCAGATACGCAGTATTTT.

This clonotype was seen more than once but under ten times. In nucleotides, the CDR3 is TGTGCCAGCAGTTACAGTGCCAGGGGAAACACTGAAGCTTTCTTT. Its translation is CASSYSARGNTEAFF. The genes are TRBV6-5 and TRBJ1-1; D is perhaps TRBD1 (6 bases). The V gene lost 2 bases and the J gene lost 2 bases, with 12 bases spanning the gap. From germline, CDR1 is MNHEY and CDR2 SVGAGI. This CDR3 region has 15 residues.

The chain has TRBV10-2 and TRBJ2-3; D is undetermined. Germline V gives CDR1 WSHSY, CDR2 SAAADI. The CDR3 spans 11 residues. The ends were cut back, 8 bases at V and 7 bases at J, with 10 bases in the middle. The CDR3 region is CASGPTNTQYF. CDR3 coding DNA: TGCGCCAGCGGTCCCACCAATACGCAGTATTTT.

The chain carries TRBV4-3 and TRBJ2-7; TRBD2 is a possible D gene (6 bases). CDR3 length equals 15 residues. The V gene lost 0 bases and the J gene lost 5 bases, with 14 bases spanning the gap. Germline CDR1 and CDR2: LGHNA and YSLEER. CDR3 nucleotide sequence: TGCGCCAGCAGCCAAGAGTCCGGACTATCGGACGAGCAGTACTTC. Protein product: CASSQESGLSDEQYF.

This clonotype was seen ten or more times. The CDR3 region is CSVVAGGRDTQYF. The CDR3 DNA reads TGCAGTGTTGTAGCGGGGGGGCGCGATACGCAGTATTTT. The chain combines TRBV20-1 with TRBJ2-3; 11 nucleotides agree with TRBD2. Trimming at V came to 7 bases and at J to 6 bases, leaving 6 bases not matched to a gene. This CDR3 has 13 residues. Germline V lookup: CDR1 DFQATT, CDR2 SNEGSKA (reference sequence).

This chain connects TRBV12-3 or TRBV12-4 to TRBJ2-2; D is ambiguous. This CDR3 is 12 amino acids long. V was cut by 6 bases and J by 7 bases, with 9 bases left in between. The CDR3 coding sequence is TGTGCCAGCAGCCGGGTTGGCGGGGAGCTGTTTTTT. It translates to CASSRVGGELFF.

The chain joins TRBV4-3 to TRBJ1-1; D perhaps matches TRBD1 (5 bases). The germline gives CDR1 LGHNA, CDR2 YSLEER. This CDR3 contains 13 residues. The V end was cut by 1 base, the J end by 13 bases, with 16 bases between. For the CDR3, the DNA is TGCGCCAGCAGCCAAGTGACAGTTAACCATCTTTTCTTT. This sequence encodes CASSQVTVNHLFF.

The gene calls are TRBV6-2 or TRBV6-3 and TRBJ2-2, with D unclear. Trimming shortened V by 10 bases and J by 1 base, and 13 bases separated the two germline ends. Germline V CDR1 and CDR2: MNHEY, SVGEGT. The CDR3 consists of 14 residues. The CDR3 DNA is TGTGCCACAGCCCACAGAGTGAACACCGGGGAGCTGTTTTTT. The encoded protein is CATAHRVNTGELFF.

A few counts support this clonotype. The chain joins TRBV6-5 to TRBJ1-6; 9 bases match TRBD1. CDR3 length: 14 residues. Trimming removed 8 bases from V and 6 bases from J; junction bases left unmatched: 5. Germline CDR1 MNHEY, CDR2 SVGAGI. CDR3 loop: CASGRTGVNSPLHF. In DNA, the CDR3 is TGTGCCAGCGGTAGGACAGGGGTTAATTCACCCCTCCACTTT.

This clonotype appeared many times. The chain has TRBV7-2 and TRBJ2-5, with TRBD2 matching 11 bases. Germline CDR1 reads SGHTA; CDR2 reads FQGNSA. The length of the CDR3 is 14 residues. V dropped 3 bases and J dropped 3; count of bases not matched to a gene: 0. CDR3 bases: TGTGCCAGCAGCTTTAGCGGGGGGGAAGAGACCCAGTACTTC. Its protein product is CASSFSGGEETQYF.

The V gene is TRBV4-3, the J gene TRBJ2-7; D is tentatively TRBD1 or TRBD2 (5 bases each). The CDR3 is 10 amino acids. Trimming took off 1 base at V and 11 bases at J, with 6 bases between the two ends. Germline-derived CDR1 and CDR2 are LGHNA and YSLEER. As DNA, the CDR3 is TGCGCCAGCAGCCAAGGGGGGAAGTACGTC. Its protein product is CASSQGGKYV.